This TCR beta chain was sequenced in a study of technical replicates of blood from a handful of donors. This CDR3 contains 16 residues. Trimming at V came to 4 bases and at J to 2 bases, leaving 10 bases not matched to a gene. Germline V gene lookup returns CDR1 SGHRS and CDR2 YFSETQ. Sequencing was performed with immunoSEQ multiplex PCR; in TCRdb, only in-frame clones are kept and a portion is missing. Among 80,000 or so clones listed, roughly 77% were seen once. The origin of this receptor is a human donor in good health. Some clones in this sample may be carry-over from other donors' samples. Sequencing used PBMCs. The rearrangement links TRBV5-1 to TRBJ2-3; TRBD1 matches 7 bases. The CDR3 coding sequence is TGCGCCAGCAGCCCTACACAGGGGTCCCACACAGATACGCAGTATTTT. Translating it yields CASSPTQGSHTDTQYF.